A selection of T cell receptor beta chains follows, all from one sample in a study of T cell responses to AZD1222 COVID-19 vaccine. Data came from immunoSEQ multiplex PCR; TCRdb stores just in-frame clones and leaves some out. The sample lists about 190,000 clones, around 94% occurring once. This sample comprised peripheral blood, obtained on day 0 of AZD1222 vaccination. The receptors were gathered from an adult in good health. Each CDR3 is given without its conserved first and last residue.

TRBV5-1 ASSLSPTGSGEQF
TRBV6-5 ASSYNRQGVKQY
TRBV5-6 ASSLGDRHILLNTEAF
TRBV5-1 ASSLAVGLAGATYNEQF
TRBV14 ASSLAGTGLTLH
TRBV11-3 ASSLGEGDTQY
TRBV4-2 ASMVIAGGKENGYT
TRBV30 AWSVELGTEAF
TRBV3-1/TRBV3-2 ASSRGQGIGSPLH
TRBV7-2 ASSGGGNANYGYT
TRBV4-2 ASSQGVRDPSTDTQY
TRBV15 ATSRDLGQAYGYT
TRBV10-2 ASSESWGRVNTEAF
TRBV7-2 ASSLVGGRTGELF
TRBV6-4 ASSPFSRPTSYNEQF
TRBV9 ASSVEGKLLNEKLF
TRBV28 ASGRVSGNTIY
TRBV29-1 STHGLAGAREQF
TRBV2 ASETQKLTGLGEKLF
TRBV2 ASSESSGNQPQH
TRBV7-3 ASSLRPRTRETGELF
TRBV2 ASSGEYEQY
TRBV7-6 ASSSPGGLREKLF
TRBV5-1 ASSLGTLATNEKLF
TRBV2 ASSVHSGGQDWETQY
TRBV6-2/TRBV6-3 ASSWSGGTIYTEAF
TRBV7-9 ASSFAPGDTQY
TRBV6-5 ASSSPGVMTDTQY
TRBV5-8 ASNNGTGYSNQPQH
TRBV4-3 ASSYQRTGSNEQF
TRBV5-1 ASSQGTSGYTDTQY
TRBV6-1 ASSEGGTNTEAF
TRBV7-9 ASSPLLGLAGPDTQY
TRBV5-4 ASSEMRGGRHGYNEQF
TRBV11-3 ASSLGVPNTGELF
TRBV10-2 ASSEQGVQPQH
TRBV7-9 ASSRDSSGNTIY
TRBV2 ASSPEGYEQY
TRBV4-1 ASSGQGNYGYT
TRBV5-1 ASSDGPSYEQY
TRBV20-1 SASPTENTGELF
TRBV12-3/TRBV12-4 ASSLGQATEAF
TRBV3-1/TRBV3-2 ASSQDRRGSTMNTEAF
TRBV5-1 ASSLVPWGTEAF
TRBV7-2 ASSPRGRTGELF
TRBV27 ASSLSTGAEAF
TRBV6-1 ASTGTERADTEAF
TRBV7-3 ASSPGTAGLLY
TRBV4-3 ASSQDRVGIGDGYT
TRBV28 ASSIMQGLSTEAF
TRBV10-3 AISGAGGPYEQY
TRBV3-1/TRBV3-2 ASSQSDGGYT
TRBV7-2 ASSSGGQTGNTIY
TRBV12-5 ASGSGTSGANLFGELF
TRBV7-6 ASSLAPENTEAF
TRBV7-9 ASSRTGTGQGNYAF
TRBV9 ASSGGREYQPQH
TRBV19 ASSPTGVNYGYT
TRBV29-1 SVHRGRFGYT
TRBV11-2 ASSSQETQY